This note documents a single T cell receptor beta chain sequence. The antigen remains unidentified. Using its own MiXCR run on the reads, TCRdb lists one record per CDR3 protein. The repertoire has under 850,000 distinct CDR3 sequences, 35% of them found once; the top ten carry about 2.8%. This entry is derived from a study of T cell repertoires in cytomegalovirus infection. Study information: Public signatures in TCR beta pointed to CMV infection and matching HLA type. Study results and limitations: HLA-C-restricted CMV clonotypes gave the most frequent clonotype in two of eight donors. Identification of carriers of CMV plus the relevant HLA was performed using cumulative public TCR beta family frequency.

CDR1 is SGHVS and CDR2 is FQNEAQ in the germline V gene. There are 15 residues in the CDR3. V was clipped by 0 bases and J by 4 bases, with 12 bases between them. This TCR was sampled from a human donor in good health (CMV status not recorded). Some clones in this sample may be carry-over from other donors' samples. Sequencing was carried out using PBMCs. The V gene is TRBV7-8, the J gene TRBJ1-2; no definite D call. The CDR3 DNA follows: TGTGCCAGCAGCTTAGCGAGCCCGTTTCTCTATGGCTACACCTTC. Amino acids: CASSLASPFLYGYTF.